Below are 25 T cell receptor beta chains sequenced from a single sample in a study of cytomegalovirus exposure and HLA in healthy donors. Vbeta (60) and Jbeta (13) primers were used in the PCR. The repertoire was sequenced with immunoSEQ multiplex PCR; TCRdb's copy has only in-frame clones and lacks some. The table records about 81,000 clones, around four fifths of them present only once. Sequencing used PBMCs. The receptors come from a man aged 50 or older in good health and CMV-seropositive.

This clone showed up just a few times. The chain joins TRBV9 to TRBJ2-3; a possible D gene is TRBD2 (6 bases). CDR1 and CDR2 from the germline V gene are SGDLS and YYNGEE. The CDR3 has 14 amino acids. Trimming removed 3 bases from V and 1 base from J, with 9 bases in between. The DNA for the CDR3 is TGTGCCAGCAGCGAGGGACTTGGCACAGATACGCAGTATTTT. It is translated as CASSEGLGTDTQYF.

This chain joins TRBV6-6 and TRBJ1-1, with a tentative D call TRBD1 (6 bases). The germline V gene encodes CDR1 MNHNY and CDR2 SVGAGI (reference sequence). Trimming pared 0 bases from V and 1 base from J, leaving 6 bases between. There are 14 residues in the CDR3. As DNA, the CDR3 is TGTGCCAGCAGTTACTCCAGGGGGAACACTGAAGCTTTCTTT. Protein sequence: CASSYSRGNTEAFF.

The chain is built from TRBV13 and TRBJ2-3, with D uncertain. CDR3 length equals 15 residues. V was cut by 5 bases and J by 2 bases, with 14 bases left in between. Germline V gene sequence: CDR1 PRHDT, CDR2 FYEKMQ (reference sequence). CDR3 in amino acids: CASSPEISSTDTQYF. Here the CDR3 DNA reads TGTGCCAGCAGCCCGGAGATTTCGTCCACAGATACGCAGTATTTT. Variable domain in full (rest from reference TRBV13 and TRBJ2-3): AAGVIQSPRHLIKEKRETATLKCYPIPRHDTVYWYQQGPGQDPQFLISFYEKMQSDKGSIPDRFSAQQFSDYHSELNMSSLELGDSALYFCASSPEISSTDTQYFGPGTRLTVL.

The rearrangement joins TRBV15 to TRBJ2-7, with TRBD1 identical over 9 bases. CDR1 and CDR2 from the germline V gene are LNHNV and YYDKDF (reference sequence). The trim removed 1 base at V and 5 bases at J, leaving 6 bases unmatched. CDR3 length: 15 amino acids. CDR3 residues: CATSRGRGTGNEQYF. DNA of the CDR3: TGTGCCACCAGCAGAGGCCGGGGGACAGGGAACGAGCAGTACTTC.

The table lists this clone with a few counts. The V gene is TRBV4-3, the J gene TRBJ2-1; 7 bases align to TRBD2. Germline assignment: CDR1 LGHNA and CDR2 YSLEER. J lost 5 bases, V lost 0 bases, and 10 bases had no gene match. This CDR3 spans 17 amino acids. DNA of the CDR3: TGCGCCAGCAGCCAAGATCATTTAGTGGGAGGGGACAATGAGCAGTTCTTC. This sequence encodes CASSQDHLVGGDNEQFF.

This chain's CDR3 is CASSDWPKFANSPLHF. The CDR3, as DNA: TGTGCCAGCAGTGACTGGCCGAAGTTCGCTAATTCACCCCTCCACTTT. This chain joins TRBV6-1 and TRBJ1-6, with D hard to call. Germline V gene data show CDR1 as MNHNS and CDR2 as SASEGT. The CDR3 sequence is 16 residues long. Trimming took off 3 bases at V and 6 bases at J, with 15 bases between the two ends.

Regarding this clone: The junction differs from germline at one of its ends, possibly a read error. This chain uses TRBV7-3 with TRBJ2-3, with 7 bases fitting TRBD2. Germline V gives CDR1 SGHTA, CDR2 FQGTGA. The CDR3 totals 12 residues. This CDR3 reads CSSSLARGAQYF. Here the CDR3 DNA reads TGTTCCAGCAGCCTCGCCCGGGGGGCGCAGTATTTT.

J is TRBJ2-1 and V is TRBV5-1; 11 bases are shared with TRBD2. The CDR3 covers 16 residues. Germline V lookup: CDR1 SGHRS, CDR2 YFSETQ. Germline trimming cut 0 bases from V and 13 bases from J; bases unmatched to any gene: 12. CDR3 in DNA: TGCGCCAGCAGCTTGGGGCTAGCGGGAGGAAACGTTAACCAGTTCTTC. It codes for CASSLGLAGGNVNQFF.

This chain links TRBV18 with TRBJ2-7; 7 bases fit TRBD2. The CDR3 is made up of 15 amino acids. CDR1 and CDR2 from the germline V gene are KGHSH and LQKENI. Trimming cost V 6 bases and J 7 bases; bases outside gene matches: 15. The CDR3 DNA reads as TGTGCCAGCTCTTCTCTAGGCGGGAGTATAGAGGAGCAGTACTTC. Encoded protein: CASSSLGGSIEEQYF.

The chain links TRBV7-2 to TRBJ2-1; 11 nucleotides agree with TRBD2. This CDR3 has 19 residues. Germline V lookup: CDR1 SGHTA, CDR2 FQGNSA. The trim removed 4 bases at V and 0 bases at J, leaving 11 bases unmatched. DNA for the CDR3: TGTGCCAGCAGCTCGGCCACAGGGACTAGCGGACGCTCCTACAATGAGCAGTTCTTC. It specifies CASSSATGTSGRSYNEQFF.

The chain's CDR3 is CASSLGTSSLTGELFF. The CDR3 nucleotides read TGCGCCAGCAGCTTGGGGACTAGCAGCCTCACCGGGGAGCTGTTTTTT. The rearrangement joins TRBV5-1 to TRBJ2-2; 8 bases agree with TRBD2. Germline V gene sequence: CDR1 SGHRS, CDR2 YFSETQ. The CDR3 totals 16 residues. V dropped 0 bases and J dropped 4; count of bases not matched to a gene: 5.

The rearrangement joins TRBV7-2 to TRBJ2-7; 11 nucleotides agree with TRBD2. Germline V lookup: CDR1 SGHTA, CDR2 FQGNSA. The CDR3 is 15 amino acids. The V segment lost 5 bases and the J segment 3 bases; nucleotides outside the gene matches: 6. As DNA, the CDR3 is TGTGCCAGCAGCACCCTAGCGGGGGGCCACTACGAGCAGTACTTC. Translating it yields CASSTLAGGHYEQYF. The full variable domain, its missing parts supplied by reference TRBV7-2 and TRBJ2-7, is GAGVSQSPSNKVTEKGKDVELRCDPISGHTALYWYRQSLGQGLEFLIYFQGNSAPDKSGLPSDRFSAERTGGSVSTLTIQRTQQEDSAVYLCASSTLAGGHYEQYFGPGTRLTVT.

The rearrangement joins TRBV12-5 to TRBJ2-2, with TRBD1 identical over 8 bases. V lost 1 base and J lost 9; bases outside the gene matches: 10. Germline V gene lookup returns CDR1 LGHNT and CDR2 FRNRAP. The CDR3 runs to 16 residues. The CDR3 reads CASGLGGTGLSRELFF. The CDR3 coding sequence is TGTGCTAGTGGTTTGGGTGGGACAGGCCTTTCTCGGGAGCTGTTTTTT.

This chain connects TRBV4-1 to TRBJ2-5, with 9 bases aligning to TRBD2. The CDR3 is made up of 15 amino acids. V gave up 1 base and J gave up 5 bases; unmatched junction bases: 5. CDR1 and CDR2 from the germline V gene are MGHRA and YSYEKL. CDR3 region: CASSQGGSGSETQYF. The CDR3 coding sequence is TGCGCCAGCAGCCAAGGGGGTAGCGGGAGCGAGACCCAGTACTTC.

The rearrangement links TRBV5-4 to TRBJ2-5, with TRBD2 matching over 8 bases. CDR3 length: 13 amino acids. Germline CDR1 and CDR2: SGHNT and YYREEE (reference sequence). After removal of 2 bases from V and 4 bases from J, the junction contained 1 base not matched to a gene. This CDR3 is CASSFGTRETQYF. For the CDR3, the DNA is TGTGCCAGCAGCTTCGGGACTAGAGAGACCCAGTACTTC.

The chain recombines TRBV19 with TRBJ2-6; D uncertain. V shed 3 bases and J shed 0 bases, with 9 bases lying between them. Germline loops: CDR1 LNHDA, CDR2 SQIVND (reference sequence). The CDR3 runs to 16 residues. This CDR3 reads CASSINAVSGANVLTF. CDR3 nucleotides: TGTGCCAGTAGTATTAACGCGGTCTCTGGGGCCAACGTCCTGACTTTC.

The V gene is TRBV27, the J gene TRBJ2-1, with 12 bases matching TRBD2. CDR1 and CDR2 from the germline V gene are MNHEY and SMNVEV (reference sequence). The CDR3 loop spans 18 amino acids. The J segment lost 5 bases and the V segment lost 3 bases, leaving 11 bases of the junction unmatched. The CDR3 is CASSFLAGGPATDNEQFF. DNA for the CDR3: TGTGCCAGCAGTTTTCTAGCGGGAGGGCCAGCCACGGACAATGAGCAGTTCTTC.

The rearrangement links TRBV7-9 to TRBJ2-1, with 7 bases lining up with TRBD1. The CDR3 totals 15 residues. The V and J ends lost 6 bases and 1 base, in that order; junction bases with no gene match: 6. Germline V gene lookup returns CDR1 SEHNR and CDR2 FQNEAQ (reference sequence). Here the CDR3 DNA reads TGTGCCAGCAGAGTACAGGGGAGTTCCTACAATGAGCAGTTCTTC. Encoded protein: CASRVQGSSYNEQFF.

This sequence joins TRBV7-9 and TRBJ1-1; D is possibly TRBD1 (5 bases). The ends were cut back, 3 bases at V and 2 bases at J, with 19 bases in the middle. The CDR3 runs to 17 residues. The germline gives CDR1 SEHNR, CDR2 FQNEAQ (reference sequence). CDR3: CASSFSGGGLGNTEAFF. The DNA of the CDR3 is TGTGCCAGCAGCTTCTCCGGCGGGGGGTTAGGAAACACTGAAGCTTTCTTT.

The chain is built from TRBV4-1 and TRBJ1-4; D might be TRBD1 (6 bases). Trimming left V 5 bases short and J 8 bases short, with 21 bases between. From germline, CDR1 is MGHRA and CDR2 YSYEKL. The CDR3 extends over 16 amino acids. The DNA of the CDR3 is TGCGCCAGCAGCAGCAGTCCCCGGGACACAACGGAAAAACTGTTTTTT. Translation gives CASSSSPRDTTEKLFF.

The chain carries TRBV4-3 and TRBJ1-1; a possible D gene is TRBD1 (5 bases). CDR1 and CDR2 (germline): LGHNA, YSLEER. Trimming left V 0 bases short and J 1 base short, with 9 bases between. CDR3 length equals 15 residues. The CDR3 is CASSQETATNTEAFF. The CDR3 nucleotides are TGCGCCAGCAGCCAAGAGACAGCCACGAACACTGAAGCTTTCTTT.

J is TRBJ1-5 and V is TRBV6-6, with TRBD1 identical over 8 bases. The CDR3 consists of 15 residues. J gave up 7 bases and V 6 bases, and 11 bases lay outside the gene matches. Germline lookup yields CDR1 MNHNY and CDR2 SVGAGI (reference sequence). CDR3 nucleotides: TGTGCCAGCAGCTCGACAGGGGCATCGTGGCAGCCCCAGCATTTT. Protein product: CASSSTGASWQPQHF.

The chain recombines TRBV6-4 with TRBJ2-1; 7 bases are shared with TRBD1. The V and J ends lost 4 bases and 8 bases, in that order; junction bases with no gene match: 11. The CDR3 is made up of 15 amino acids. CDR1 MRHNA and CDR2 SNTAGT come from the germline V gene. CDR3 protein: CASSAETGKIHEQFF. As DNA, the CDR3 is TGTGCCAGCAGTGCAGAGACAGGGAAGATTCATGAGCAGTTCTTC.

This clone was picked up a small number of times. The rearrangement uses TRBV18 and TRBJ1-1; possibly TRBD1 for D (5 bases). The V gene lost 3 bases and the J gene lost 7 bases, with 24 bases spanning the gap. Germline loops: CDR1 KGHSH, CDR2 LQKENI. The CDR3 loop spans 17 amino acids. The CDR3 coding sequence is TGTGCCAGCTCACCCACATTCGGAGGGGTAGGGTTCGATGAAGCTTTCTTT. Its protein is CASSPTFGGVGFDEAFF. Complete variable domain (other parts from reference TRBV18 and TRBJ1-1): NAGVMQNPRHLVRRRGQEARLRCSPMKGHSHVYWYRQLPEEGLKFMVYLQKENIIDESGMPKERFSAEFPKEGPSILRIQQVVRGDSAAYFCASSPTFGGVGFDEAFFGQGTRLTVV.

V usage is TRBV2 and J usage is TRBJ1-4; unclear D gene. This CDR3 spans 15 amino acids. Trimming took off 6 bases at V and 0 bases at J, with 11 bases between the two ends. Germline assignment: CDR1 SNHLY and CDR2 FYNNEI. The CDR3 is CASSPRSATNEKLFF. In nucleotides, the CDR3 is TGTGCCAGCAGCCCTCGTAGTGCAACTAATGAAAAACTGTTTTTT. Looking up the rest from reference TRBV2 and TRBJ1-4 gives the full variable domain: EPEVTQTPSHQVTQMGQEVILRCVPISNHLYFYWYRQILGQKVEFLVSFYNNEISEKSEIFDDQFSVERPDGSNFTLKIRSTKLEDSAMYFCASSPRSATNEKLFFGSGTQLSVL.